The present TCR beta chain was sequenced within a study of cytomegalovirus exposure and HLA in healthy donors. Notes on the study in general: Common viral pathogens (according to a later analysis) appeared linked to several of the most significant clusters. Researchers reported in a later analysis that a missense DCLRE1C variant was tied to TCR beta V- and J-gene trimming. With DRB1 most and HLA-C fewest, TCR association rates differed between HLA loci in a later analysis.

This CDR3 is 12 amino acids long. In germline, CDR1 is SGHVS, CDR2 FNYEAQ. Between the trimmed V and J ends, which lost 3 bases and 2 bases, there was a span of 4 bases. The PCR was carried out with 60 Vbeta primers and 13 Jbeta primers. Sequencing used immunoSEQ multiplex PCR; TCRdb keeps in-frame clones, though not all of them. The sample contains 150,000 to 200,000 clones, 73% of which appear only once. As to this clone: Antigen unknown.

The genes are TRBV7-6 and TRBJ2-5; the D is unclear. The sample was PBMCs. The origin of this receptor is a woman aged 25 to 45 in good health and CMV-seronegative. CDR3 DNA: TGTGCCAGCAGCTTGAGACAAGAGACCCAGTACTTC. This translates into CASSLRQETQYF.